Shown below are 12 T cell receptor beta chains from a single sample sequenced in a study of T cells after yellow fever vaccination. From the 5' RACE reads, TCRdb called clonotypes with MiXCR, one entry per CDR3 protein. There are some 390,000 distinct CDR3 sequences in the sample; under 7.5% occur only once, and 15% lies in the top ten. Material: PBMCs, obtained 5 days after the yellow fever booster vaccination. These receptors originate from a man aged 25 to 40 who received the YFV17D yellow fever vaccine.

This clonotype was recorded a few times. The V call is TRBV9, the J call TRBJ2-3, with D tentatively TRBD2 (5 bases). V was pared by 2 bases and J by 2 bases, with 18 bases between. The CDR3 consists of 17 residues. Germline assignment: CDR1 SGDLS and CDR2 YYNGEE. The CDR3 loop reads CASSVRDPLTYTDTQYF. CDR3 nucleotides: TGTGCCAGCAGCGTCCGGGATCCCCTCACTTACACAGATACGCAGTATTTT.

This clonotype was observed a few times. V is TRBV20-1 and J is TRBJ1-6, with no clear D. CDR3 length: 15 amino acids. The germline V and J ends were trimmed by 5 bases and 9 bases, with 20 bases remaining between them. Germline values: CDR1 DFQATT, CDR2 SNEGSKA (reference sequence). The CDR3: CSARRPGIQASPLHF. The CDR3 DNA reads as TGCAGTGCTCGACGCCCGGGGATCCAAGCTTCACCCCTCCACTTT.

Only a few counts were recorded for this clonotype. This chain uses TRBV11-2 with TRBJ2-7; no reliable D call. The CDR3 runs to 13 residues. Per the germline V gene, CDR1 is SGHAT and CDR2 is FQNNGV. V dropped 3 bases and J dropped 4 bases, with 10 bases sitting between them. CDR3 nucleotides: TGTGCCAGCAGCTTCGGTCTGGGGTACGAGCAGTACTTC. Translation gives CASSFGLGYEQYF.

This clonotype showed up many times. V usage is TRBV6-5 and J usage is TRBJ1-4, with D possibly TRBD1 on 6 matching bases. Germline lookup yields CDR1 MNHEY and CDR2 SVGAGI. The V end was cut by 2 bases, the J end by 3 bases, with 10 bases between. CDR3 size: 15 residues. The CDR3 loop reads CASSYGGAPNEKLFF. CDR3 DNA: TGTGCCAGCAGTTACGGGGGGGCACCTAATGAAAAACTGTTTTTT.

The J gene is TRBJ2-2, the V gene TRBV29-1; unclear D gene. The V end was cut by 3 bases, the J end by 4 bases, with 9 bases between. Germline V gene data show CDR1 as SQVTM and CDR2 as ANQGSEA. CDR3 length equals 13 residues. This CDR3 is CSVDGVSTGELFF. The CDR3 DNA sequence: TGCAGCGTTGATGGGGTGTCCACCGGGGAGCTGTTTTTT.

This clonotype was seen repeatedly, ten times or more. V gene TRBV28 combines with J gene TRBJ2-7; D may correspond to TRBD1 or TRBD2 (6 bases each). Trimming removed 6 bases at V and 4 bases at J, with 19 bases between. The CDR3 spans 15 residues. Per germline, CDR1 MDHEN and CDR2 SYDVKM. CDR3 amino acids: CASRVPDGGRYEQYF. For the CDR3, the DNA is TGTGCCAGCAGAGTACCTGATGGGGGGCGTTACGAGCAGTACTTC.

V gene TRBV5-1 combines with J gene TRBJ2-2, with 9 bases lining up with TRBD2. Germline CDR1 reads SGHRS; CDR2 reads YFSETQ. CDR3 length equals 15 residues. Trimming took 4 bases from V and 1 from J; bases not matched to a gene: 2. The CDR3 loop is CASSRSGGNTGELFF. CDR3 coding DNA: TGCGCCAGCAGCCGTAGCGGGGGGAACACCGGGGAGCTGTTTTTT.

In its sample, this clonotype was seen a few times. The V call is TRBV6-2 or TRBV6-3, the J call TRBJ2-5, with D perhaps TRBD2 (6 bases). The CDR3 consists of 14 residues. Germline loops: CDR1 MNHEY, CDR2 SVGEGT. V dropped 5 bases and J dropped 4 bases, with 14 bases sitting between them. CDR3 in amino acids: CASSRDAGRETQYF. The CDR3 DNA follows: TGTGCCAGCAGTCGGGACGCCGGGAGAGAGACCCAGTACTTC.

This clonotype was observed a handful of times. The V call is TRBV3-1, the J call TRBJ2-1, with D unclear. Germline CDR1 and CDR2: LGHDT and YNNKEL (reference sequence). The CDR3 covers 12 residues. The ends were cut back, 4 bases at V and 12 bases at J, with 13 bases in the middle. CDR3: CASSPPTFGQFF. CDR3 DNA: TGTGCCAGCAGCCCTCCGACTTTCGGGCAGTTCTTC.

The chain recombines TRBV20-1 with TRBJ2-7; D is unresolved. Germline-derived CDR1 and CDR2 are DFQATT and SNEGSKA (reference sequence). The CDR3 has 13 residues. V was shortened by 6 bases and J by 3 bases, with 15 bases between the two germline ends. The CDR3 loop is CSATSARHYEQYF. CDR3 DNA sequence: TGCAGTGCCACTTCGGCCAGACACTACGAGCAGTACTTC.

This clonotype was counted a few times. The chain carries TRBV12-3 or TRBV12-4 and TRBJ2-1; D is undetermined. This CDR3 is 14 amino acids long. Trimming removed 2 bases from V and 3 bases from J, with 8 bases in between. CDR3 in amino acids: CASSLPGSYNEQFF. The CDR3 DNA is TGTGCCAGCAGTTTACCCGGCAGCTACAATGAGCAGTTCTTC.

The V gene is TRBV5-1, the J gene TRBJ2-3; D is unclear. CDR1 is SGHRS and CDR2 is YFSETQ in the germline V gene. This CDR3 comprises 17 residues. The germline V and J ends were trimmed by 3 bases and 1 base, with 18 bases remaining between them. The CDR3 region is CASSSRRTLGRTDTQYF. Written as DNA, the CDR3 is TGCGCCAGCAGCTCCCGGCGTACCCTCGGCCGCACAGATACGCAGTATTTT.